This record looks at one T cell receptor (beta chain) sequence and its context. These data belong to a study of T cell changes during pregnancy in multiple sclerosis. The CDR3 consists of 16 residues. V trimming: 5 bases; J trimming: 7 bases; junction bases outside the gene matches: 13. In germline, CDR1 is SGHRS, CDR2 YFSETQ. TCRdb keeps only in-frame clones here, not all; method: immunoSEQ multiplex PCR. Among approximately 40,000 clones listed, over 75% were seen once. The receptor comes from a female donor with multiple sclerosis, enrolled in a pregnancy study. This chain connects TRBV5-1 to TRBJ2-7; 12 bases are shared with TRBD2. Material: CD4+ T cells from peripheral blood mononuclear cells, obtained before pregnancy. The CDR3 region is CASSTGTSGRGREQYF. CDR3 coding DNA: TGCGCCAGCAGTACCGGGACTAGCGGGCGGGGCCGTGAGCAGTACTTC.